This T cell receptor beta chain was captured by sequencing in a study of T cell repertoires in cytomegalovirus infection. Study background: Through public TCR beta signatures, both CMV infection and matching HLA type were indicated.

Via MiXCR, TCRdb re-called the reads, giving one row per CDR3 protein. Here the sample spans around 750,000 distinct CDR3 sequences, approximately 29% being singletons. This CDR3 is 16 amino acids long. Germline CDR1 is SEHNR and CDR2 is FQNEAQ (reference sequence). Deletions cut 1 base from V and 3 bases from J, with 13 bases between. This clonotype was counted only a few times. The antigen remains undetermined. This clonotype was obtained from a human donor in good health (CMV status not recorded). Some clones in this sample may be carry-over from other donors' samples. The source was cultured CD8+ T cells from PBMCs, collected from culture after CMV antigen stimulation. The J gene is TRBJ2-1, the V gene TRBV7-9, with D perhaps TRBD2 (6 bases). DNA for the CDR3: TGTGCCAGCAGCTTAGAGGCCGGGACTTTCTACAATGAGCAGTTCTTC. Translation: CASSLEAGTFYNEQFF.